The clone carrying this T cell receptor (beta chain) was detected a few times. A single record per CDR3 protein comes from TCRdb applying MiXCR to the 5' RACE reads. The sample carries roughly 560,000 distinct CDR3 sequences, over 20% recorded once. These data come from a study of T-cell memory formation after mild COVID-19. Study summary: There were largely donor-specific TCR clusters.

Germline CDR1 MDHEN, CDR2 SYDVKM. The CDR3 extends over 16 amino acids. J was trimmed by 1 base and V by 4 bases; bases with no gene match: 9. Sequenced material: PBMCs or a T cell subset sorted from them (not recorded which). The chain couples TRBV28 to TRBJ2-7, with 8 bases that match TRBD1. This TCR came from an adult woman who had mild COVID-19 (a few samples of this study predate the infection). Cell type and time point are not known. Here the CDR3 reads CASSSPQDRASYEQYF. CDR3 in DNA: TGTGCCAGCAGTTCCCCACAGGACAGGGCTTCCTACGAGCAGTACTTC. The whole variable domain, filled in from reference TRBV28 and TRBJ2-7, reads DVKVTQSSRYLVKRTGEKVFLECVQDMDHENMFWYRQDPGLGLRLIYFSYDVKMKEKGDIPEGYSVSREKKERFSLILESASTNQTSMYLCASSSPQDRASYEQYFGPGTRLTVT.